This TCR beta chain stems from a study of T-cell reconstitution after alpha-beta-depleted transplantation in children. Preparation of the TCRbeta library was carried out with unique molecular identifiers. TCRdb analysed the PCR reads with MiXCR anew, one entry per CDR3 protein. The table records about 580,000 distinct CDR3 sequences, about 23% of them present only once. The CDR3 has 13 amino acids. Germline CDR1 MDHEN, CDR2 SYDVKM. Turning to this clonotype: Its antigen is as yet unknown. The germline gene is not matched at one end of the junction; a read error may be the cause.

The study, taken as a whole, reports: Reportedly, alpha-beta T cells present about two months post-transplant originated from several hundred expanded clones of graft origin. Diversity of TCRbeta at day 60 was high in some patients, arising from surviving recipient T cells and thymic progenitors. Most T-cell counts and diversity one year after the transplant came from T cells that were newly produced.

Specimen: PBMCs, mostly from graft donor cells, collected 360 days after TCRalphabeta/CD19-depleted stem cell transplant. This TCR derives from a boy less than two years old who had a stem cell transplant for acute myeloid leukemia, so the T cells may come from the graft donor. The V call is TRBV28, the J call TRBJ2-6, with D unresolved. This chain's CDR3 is CASCFSGANVLTF. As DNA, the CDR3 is TGTGCCAGCTGTTTCTCTGGGGCCAACGTCCTGACTTTC. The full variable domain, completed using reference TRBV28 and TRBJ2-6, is DVKVTQSSRYLVKRTGEKVFLECVQDMDHENMFWYRQDPGLGLRLIYFSYDVKMKEKGDIPEGYSVSREKKERFSLILESASTNQTSMYLCASCFSGANVLTFGAGSRLTVL.